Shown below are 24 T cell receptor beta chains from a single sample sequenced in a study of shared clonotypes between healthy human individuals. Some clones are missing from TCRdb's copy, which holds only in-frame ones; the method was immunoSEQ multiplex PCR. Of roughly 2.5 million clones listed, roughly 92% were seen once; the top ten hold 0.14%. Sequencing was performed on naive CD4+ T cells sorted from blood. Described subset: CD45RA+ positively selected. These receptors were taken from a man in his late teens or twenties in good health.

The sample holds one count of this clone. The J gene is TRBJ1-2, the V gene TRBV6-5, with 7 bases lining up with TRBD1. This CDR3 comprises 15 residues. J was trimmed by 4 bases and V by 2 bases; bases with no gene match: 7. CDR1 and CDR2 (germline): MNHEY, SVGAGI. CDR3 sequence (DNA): TGTGCCAGCAGTTACACCTCAACAGGGGCCTATGGCTACACCTTC. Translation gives CASSYTSTGAYGYTF.

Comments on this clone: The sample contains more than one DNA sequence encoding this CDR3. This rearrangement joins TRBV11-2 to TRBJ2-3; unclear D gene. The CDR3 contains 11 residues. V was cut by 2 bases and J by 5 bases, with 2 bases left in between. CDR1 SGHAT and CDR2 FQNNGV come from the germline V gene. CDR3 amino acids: CASSLKDTQYF. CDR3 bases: TGTGCCAGCAGCTTAAAAGATACGCAGTATTTT.

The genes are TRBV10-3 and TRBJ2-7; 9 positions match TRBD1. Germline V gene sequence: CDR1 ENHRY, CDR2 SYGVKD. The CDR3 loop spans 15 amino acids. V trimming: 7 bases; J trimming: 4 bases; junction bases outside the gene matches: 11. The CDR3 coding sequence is TGTGCCATCACCCCAGGGGGACAGGGAACGTACGAGCAGTACTTC. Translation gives CAITPGGQGTYEQYF.

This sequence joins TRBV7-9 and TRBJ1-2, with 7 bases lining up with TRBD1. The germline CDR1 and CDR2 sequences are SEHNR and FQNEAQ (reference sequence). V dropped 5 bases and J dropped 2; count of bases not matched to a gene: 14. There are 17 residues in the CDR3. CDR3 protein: CASSARQGYRPNYGYTF. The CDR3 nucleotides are TGTGCCAGCAGCGCCAGACAGGGTTATCGACCAAACTATGGCTACACCTTC.

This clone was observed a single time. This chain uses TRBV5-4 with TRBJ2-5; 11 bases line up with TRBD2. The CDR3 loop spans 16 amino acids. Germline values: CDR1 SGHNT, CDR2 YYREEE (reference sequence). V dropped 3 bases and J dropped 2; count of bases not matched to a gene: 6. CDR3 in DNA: TGTGCCAGCAGCTCGATAGCGGGGGGGTGGCAAGAGACCCAGTACTTC. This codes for CASSSIAGGWQETQYF.

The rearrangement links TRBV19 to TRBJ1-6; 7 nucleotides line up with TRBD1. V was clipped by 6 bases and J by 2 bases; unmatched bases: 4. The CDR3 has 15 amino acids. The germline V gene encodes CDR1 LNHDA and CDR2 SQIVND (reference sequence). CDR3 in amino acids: CASSRDRAYNSPLHF. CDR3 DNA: TGTGCCAGTAGCCGAGACAGGGCCTATAATTCACCCCTCCACTTT.

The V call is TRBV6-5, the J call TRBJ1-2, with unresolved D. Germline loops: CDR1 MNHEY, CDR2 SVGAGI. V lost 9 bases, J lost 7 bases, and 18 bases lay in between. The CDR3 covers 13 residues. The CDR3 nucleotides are TGTGCCAGTGTGGGCAGGACGGGAGCTGGCTACACCTTC. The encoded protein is CASVGRTGAGYTF.

For the CDR3, the DNA is TGTGCCAGCAGAACCGGACAGGGAGGTGGAAACACCATATATTTT. Translating gives CASRTGQGGGNTIYF. The chain carries TRBV6-1 and TRBJ1-3; TRBD1 aligns across 8 bases. Losses at the gene ends were 6 bases for V and 3 bases for J; bases not matched to a gene: 7. CDR1 and CDR2 (germline): MNHNS, SASEGT. This CDR3 is 15 amino acids long.

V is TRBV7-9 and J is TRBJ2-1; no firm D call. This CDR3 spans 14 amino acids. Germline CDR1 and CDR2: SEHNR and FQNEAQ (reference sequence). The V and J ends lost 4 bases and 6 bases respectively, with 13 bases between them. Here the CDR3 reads CASSSSFNANEQFF. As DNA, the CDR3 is TGTGCCAGCAGCTCATCGTTTAATGCCAATGAGCAGTTCTTC.

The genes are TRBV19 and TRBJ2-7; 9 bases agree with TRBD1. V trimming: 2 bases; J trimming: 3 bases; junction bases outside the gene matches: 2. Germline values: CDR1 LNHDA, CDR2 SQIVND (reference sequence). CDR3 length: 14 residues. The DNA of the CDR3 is TGTGCCAGTAGTATAAACAGGGGGCACTACGAGCAGTACTTC. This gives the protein CASSINRGHYEQYF.

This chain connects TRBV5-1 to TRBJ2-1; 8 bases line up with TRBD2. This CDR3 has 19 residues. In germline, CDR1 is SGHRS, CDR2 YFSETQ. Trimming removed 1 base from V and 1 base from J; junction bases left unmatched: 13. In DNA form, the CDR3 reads TGCGCCAGCAGCTTGCCCGGGACTAGTCCTTCTGGGTCCTACAATGAGCAGTTCTTC. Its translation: CASSLPGTSPSGSYNEQFF.

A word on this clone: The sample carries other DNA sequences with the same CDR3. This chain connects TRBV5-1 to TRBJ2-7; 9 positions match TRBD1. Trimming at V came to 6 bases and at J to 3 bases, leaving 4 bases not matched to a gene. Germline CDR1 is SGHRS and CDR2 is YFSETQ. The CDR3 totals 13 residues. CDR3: CASTPGQGYEQYF. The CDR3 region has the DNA TGCGCCAGCACCCCGGGACAGGGCTACGAGCAGTACTTC.

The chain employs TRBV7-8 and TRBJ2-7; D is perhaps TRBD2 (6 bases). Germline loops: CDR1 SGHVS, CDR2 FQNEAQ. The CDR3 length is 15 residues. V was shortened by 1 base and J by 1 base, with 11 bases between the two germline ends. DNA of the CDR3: TGTGCCAGCAGCTTAGTAGGGGACTCATCCTACGAGCAGTACTTC. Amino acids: CASSLVGDSSYEQYF.

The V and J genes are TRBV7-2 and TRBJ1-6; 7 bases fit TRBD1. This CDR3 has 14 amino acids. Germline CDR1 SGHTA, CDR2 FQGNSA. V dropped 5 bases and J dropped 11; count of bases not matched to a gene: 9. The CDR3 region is CASSQGTVGAPLHF. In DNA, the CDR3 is TGTGCCAGCAGCCAAGGGACAGTCGGAGCACCCCTCCACTTT.

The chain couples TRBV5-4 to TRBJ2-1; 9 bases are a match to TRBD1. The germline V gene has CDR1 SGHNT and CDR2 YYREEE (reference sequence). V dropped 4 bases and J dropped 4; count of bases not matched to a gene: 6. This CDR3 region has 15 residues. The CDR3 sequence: CASSTDRGIYNEQFF. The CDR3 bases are TGTGCCAGCAGCACGGACAGGGGCATATACAATGAGCAGTTCTTC.

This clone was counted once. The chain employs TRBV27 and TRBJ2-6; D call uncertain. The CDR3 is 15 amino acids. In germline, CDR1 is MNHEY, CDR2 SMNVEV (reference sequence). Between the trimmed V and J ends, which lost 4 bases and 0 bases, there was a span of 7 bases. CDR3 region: CASSSPYSGANVLTF. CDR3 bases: TGTGCCAGCAGTTCCCCTTACTCTGGGGCCAACGTCCTGACTTTC.

The CDR3: CASRETGGIDTQYF. In DNA form, the CDR3 reads TGTGCCAGCAGGGAGACAGGGGGTATCGATACGCAGTATTTT. The J gene is TRBJ2-3, the V gene TRBV6-1; 9 nucleotides align to TRBD1. V gave up 6 bases and J gave up 6 bases; unmatched junction bases: 7. This CDR3 comprises 14 residues. Germline CDR1 MNHNS, CDR2 SASEGT.

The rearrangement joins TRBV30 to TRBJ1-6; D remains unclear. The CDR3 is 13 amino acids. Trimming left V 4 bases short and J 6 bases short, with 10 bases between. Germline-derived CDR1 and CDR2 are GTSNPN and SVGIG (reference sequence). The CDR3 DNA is TGTGCCTGGATGGCAGGAGGTAATTCACCCCTCCACTTT. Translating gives CAWMAGGNSPLHF.

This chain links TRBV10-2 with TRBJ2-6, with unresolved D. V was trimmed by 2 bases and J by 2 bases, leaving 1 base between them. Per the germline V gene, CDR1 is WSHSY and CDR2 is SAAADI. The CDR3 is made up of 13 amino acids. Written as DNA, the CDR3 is TGCGCCAGCAGTGAGCCTGGGGCCAACGTCCTGACTTTC. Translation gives CASSEPGANVLTF.

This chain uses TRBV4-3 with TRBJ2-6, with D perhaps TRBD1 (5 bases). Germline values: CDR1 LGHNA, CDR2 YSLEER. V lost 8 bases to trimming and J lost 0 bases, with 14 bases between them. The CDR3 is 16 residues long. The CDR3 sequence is CASGHHVASGANVLTF. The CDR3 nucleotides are TGCGCCAGCGGACATCACGTGGCCTCTGGGGCCAACGTCCTGACTTTC.

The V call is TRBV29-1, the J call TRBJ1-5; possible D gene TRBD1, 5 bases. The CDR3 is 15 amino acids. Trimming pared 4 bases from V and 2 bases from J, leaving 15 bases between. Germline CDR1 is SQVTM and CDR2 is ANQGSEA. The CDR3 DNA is TGCAGCGTTGTGGGGACCGGGGGAGGCAATCAGCCCCAGCATTTT. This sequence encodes CSVVGTGGGNQPQHF.

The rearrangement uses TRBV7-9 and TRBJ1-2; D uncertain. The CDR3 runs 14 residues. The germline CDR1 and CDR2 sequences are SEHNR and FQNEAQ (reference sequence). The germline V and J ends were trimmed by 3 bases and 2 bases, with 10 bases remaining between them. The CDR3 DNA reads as TGTGCCAGCAGCTTCGAACAGCAGAACTATGGCTACACCTTC. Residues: CASSFEQQNYGYTF.

The CDR3 sequence: CASSLEQGPEQYF. DNA for the CDR3: TGTGCCAGCAGCTTAGAACAGGGCCCCGAGCAGTACTTC. The chain is built from TRBV13 and TRBJ2-7, with a tentative D call TRBD1 (6 bases). The germline gives CDR1 PRHDT, CDR2 FYEKMQ (reference sequence). CDR3 size: 13 residues. The V gene lost 1 base and the J gene lost 6 bases, with 10 bases spanning the gap.

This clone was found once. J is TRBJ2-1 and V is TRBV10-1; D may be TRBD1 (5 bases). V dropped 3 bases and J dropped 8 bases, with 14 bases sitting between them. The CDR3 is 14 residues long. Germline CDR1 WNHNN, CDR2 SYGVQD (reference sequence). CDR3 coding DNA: TGCGCCAGCAGTGAACGACCAAGGGGTCATGAGCAGTTCTTC. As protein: CASSERPRGHEQFF.